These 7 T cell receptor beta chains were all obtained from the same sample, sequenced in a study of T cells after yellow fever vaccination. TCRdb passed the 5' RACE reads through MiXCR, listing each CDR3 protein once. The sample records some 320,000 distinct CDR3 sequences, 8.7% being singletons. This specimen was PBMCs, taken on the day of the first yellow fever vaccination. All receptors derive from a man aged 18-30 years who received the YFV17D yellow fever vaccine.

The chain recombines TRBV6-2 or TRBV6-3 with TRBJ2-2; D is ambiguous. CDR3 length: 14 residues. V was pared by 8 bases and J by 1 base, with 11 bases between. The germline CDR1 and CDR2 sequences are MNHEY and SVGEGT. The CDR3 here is CASQPRQNTGELFF. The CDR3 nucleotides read TGTGCCAGCCAACCGCGACAGAACACCGGGGAGCTGTTTTTT.

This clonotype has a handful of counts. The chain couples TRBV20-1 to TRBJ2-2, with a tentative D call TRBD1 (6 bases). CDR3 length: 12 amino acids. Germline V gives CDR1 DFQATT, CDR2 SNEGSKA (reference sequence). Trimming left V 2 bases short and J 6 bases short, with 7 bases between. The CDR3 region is CSARQGPGELFF. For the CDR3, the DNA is TGCAGTGCTAGACAGGGGCCCGGGGAGCTGTTTTTT.

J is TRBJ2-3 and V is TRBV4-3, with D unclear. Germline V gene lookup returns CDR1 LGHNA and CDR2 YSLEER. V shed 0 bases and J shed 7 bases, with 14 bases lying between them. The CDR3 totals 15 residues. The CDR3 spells CASSQDVHARYTQYF. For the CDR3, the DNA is TGCGCCAGCAGCCAAGATGTACACGCCCGGTATACGCAGTATTTT.

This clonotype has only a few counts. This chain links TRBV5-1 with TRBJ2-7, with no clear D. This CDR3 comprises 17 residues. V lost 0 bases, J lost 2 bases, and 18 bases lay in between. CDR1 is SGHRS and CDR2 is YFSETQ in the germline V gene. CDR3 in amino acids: CASSLDSIRTVTYEQYF. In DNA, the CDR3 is TGCGCCAGCAGCTTGGATAGCATTCGGACCGTGACCTACGAGCAGTACTTC.

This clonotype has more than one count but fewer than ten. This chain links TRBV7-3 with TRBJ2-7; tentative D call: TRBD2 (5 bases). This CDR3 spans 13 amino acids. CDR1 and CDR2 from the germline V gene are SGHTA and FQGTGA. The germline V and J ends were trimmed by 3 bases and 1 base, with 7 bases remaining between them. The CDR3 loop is CASSFGISYEQYF. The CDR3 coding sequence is TGTGCCAGCAGCTTCGGGATTTCCTACGAGCAGTACTTC.

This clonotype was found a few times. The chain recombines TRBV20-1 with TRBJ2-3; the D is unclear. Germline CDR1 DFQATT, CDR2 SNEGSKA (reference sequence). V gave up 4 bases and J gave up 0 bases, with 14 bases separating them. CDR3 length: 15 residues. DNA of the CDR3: TGCAGTGCTAACTCCGGTTTAACAAGCACAGATACGCAGTATTTT. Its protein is CSANSGLTSTDTQYF.

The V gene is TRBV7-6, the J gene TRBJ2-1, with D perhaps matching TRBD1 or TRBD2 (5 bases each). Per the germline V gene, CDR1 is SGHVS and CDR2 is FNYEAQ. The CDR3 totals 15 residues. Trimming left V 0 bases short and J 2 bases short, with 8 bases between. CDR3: CASSLAGVTYNEQFF. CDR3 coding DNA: TGTGCCAGCAGCTTAGCGGGGGTGACCTACAATGAGCAGTTCTTC.